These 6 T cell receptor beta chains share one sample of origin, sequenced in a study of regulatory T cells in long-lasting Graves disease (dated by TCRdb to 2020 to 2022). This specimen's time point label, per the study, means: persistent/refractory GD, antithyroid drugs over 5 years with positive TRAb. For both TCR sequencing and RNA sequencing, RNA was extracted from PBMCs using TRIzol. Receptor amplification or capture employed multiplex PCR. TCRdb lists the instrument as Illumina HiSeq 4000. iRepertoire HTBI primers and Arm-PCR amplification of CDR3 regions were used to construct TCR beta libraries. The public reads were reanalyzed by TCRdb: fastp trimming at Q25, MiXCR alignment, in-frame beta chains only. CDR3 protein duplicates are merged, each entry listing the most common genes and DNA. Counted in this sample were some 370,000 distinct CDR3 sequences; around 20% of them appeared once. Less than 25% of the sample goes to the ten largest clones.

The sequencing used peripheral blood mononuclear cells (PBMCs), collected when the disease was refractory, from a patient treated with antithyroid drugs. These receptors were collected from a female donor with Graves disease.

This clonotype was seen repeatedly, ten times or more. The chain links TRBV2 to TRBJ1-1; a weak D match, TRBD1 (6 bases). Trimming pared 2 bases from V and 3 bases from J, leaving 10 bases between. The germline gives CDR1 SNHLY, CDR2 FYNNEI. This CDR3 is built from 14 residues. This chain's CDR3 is CASSERTDHTEAFF. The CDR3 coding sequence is TGTGCCAGCAGTGAAAGGACAGACCACACTGAAGCTTTCTTT.

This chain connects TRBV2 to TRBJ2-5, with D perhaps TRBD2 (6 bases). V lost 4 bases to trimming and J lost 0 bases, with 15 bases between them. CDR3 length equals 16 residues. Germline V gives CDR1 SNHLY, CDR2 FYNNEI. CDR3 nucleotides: TGTGCCAGCAGTGGGGTGAGCGGGCCGTACCAAGAGACCCAGTACTTC. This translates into CASSGVSGPYQETQYF.

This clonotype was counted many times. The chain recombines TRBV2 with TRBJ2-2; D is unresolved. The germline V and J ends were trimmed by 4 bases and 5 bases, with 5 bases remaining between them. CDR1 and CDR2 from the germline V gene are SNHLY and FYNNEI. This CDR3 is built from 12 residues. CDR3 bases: TGTGCCAGCAGTGTTTTTACCGGGGAGCTGTTTTTT. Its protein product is CASSVFTGELFF.

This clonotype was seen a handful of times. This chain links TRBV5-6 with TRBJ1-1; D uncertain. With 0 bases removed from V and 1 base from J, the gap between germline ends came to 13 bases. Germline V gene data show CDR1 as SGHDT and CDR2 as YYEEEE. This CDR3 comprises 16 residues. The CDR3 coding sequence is TGTGCCAGCAGCTTGGGATTCCAAGAGGGGAACACTGAAGCTTTCTTT. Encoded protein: CASSLGFQEGNTEAFF.

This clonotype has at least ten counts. The CDR3 sequence is CASSQQISGANVLTF. The DNA of the CDR3 is TGTGCCAGCAGTCAACAGATCTCTGGGGCCAACGTCCTGACTTTC. The V gene is TRBV28, the J gene TRBJ2-6; D is unclear. The CDR3 is made up of 15 amino acids. V lost 5 bases, J lost 0 bases, and 8 bases lay in between. Germline V gene data show CDR1 as MDHEN and CDR2 as SYDVKM.

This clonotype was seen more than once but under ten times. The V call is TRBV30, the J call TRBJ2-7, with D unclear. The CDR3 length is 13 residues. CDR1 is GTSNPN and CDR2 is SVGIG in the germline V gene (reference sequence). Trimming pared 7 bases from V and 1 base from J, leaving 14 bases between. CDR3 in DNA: TGTGCCTACCATACCCCGTGGTCCTACGAGCAGTACTTC. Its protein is CAYHTPWSYEQYF.